The entry that follows covers one T cell receptor beta chain sequence. The CDR3 is made up of 13 amino acids. Trimming pared 3 bases from V and 3 bases from J, leaving 9 bases between. Germline V gene sequence: CDR1 SGDLS, CDR2 YYNGEE. Produced via immunoSEQ multiplex PCR; TCRdb's table is partial and in-frame only. The data hold under 150,000 clones, with 80% to 85% observed a single time. This sample was included in a study of T cell responses to AZD1222 COVID-19 vaccine. This material consisted of peripheral blood, taken on day 0 of MenACWY control vaccination. This TCR derives from an adult in good health. The rearrangement links TRBV9 to TRBJ1-2, with TRBD1 as a possible D gene (5 bases). CDR3 residues: CASSAGVDYGYTF. The CDR3 DNA reads TGTGCCAGCAGCGCGGGGGTCGACTATGGCTACACCTTC. Looking up the rest from reference TRBV9 and TRBJ1-2 gives the full variable domain: DSGVTQTPKHLITATGQRVTLRCSPRSGDLSVYWYQQSLDQGLQFLIQYYNGEERAKGNILERFSAQQFPDLHSELNLSSLELGDSALYFCASSAGVDYGYTFGSGTRLTVV.